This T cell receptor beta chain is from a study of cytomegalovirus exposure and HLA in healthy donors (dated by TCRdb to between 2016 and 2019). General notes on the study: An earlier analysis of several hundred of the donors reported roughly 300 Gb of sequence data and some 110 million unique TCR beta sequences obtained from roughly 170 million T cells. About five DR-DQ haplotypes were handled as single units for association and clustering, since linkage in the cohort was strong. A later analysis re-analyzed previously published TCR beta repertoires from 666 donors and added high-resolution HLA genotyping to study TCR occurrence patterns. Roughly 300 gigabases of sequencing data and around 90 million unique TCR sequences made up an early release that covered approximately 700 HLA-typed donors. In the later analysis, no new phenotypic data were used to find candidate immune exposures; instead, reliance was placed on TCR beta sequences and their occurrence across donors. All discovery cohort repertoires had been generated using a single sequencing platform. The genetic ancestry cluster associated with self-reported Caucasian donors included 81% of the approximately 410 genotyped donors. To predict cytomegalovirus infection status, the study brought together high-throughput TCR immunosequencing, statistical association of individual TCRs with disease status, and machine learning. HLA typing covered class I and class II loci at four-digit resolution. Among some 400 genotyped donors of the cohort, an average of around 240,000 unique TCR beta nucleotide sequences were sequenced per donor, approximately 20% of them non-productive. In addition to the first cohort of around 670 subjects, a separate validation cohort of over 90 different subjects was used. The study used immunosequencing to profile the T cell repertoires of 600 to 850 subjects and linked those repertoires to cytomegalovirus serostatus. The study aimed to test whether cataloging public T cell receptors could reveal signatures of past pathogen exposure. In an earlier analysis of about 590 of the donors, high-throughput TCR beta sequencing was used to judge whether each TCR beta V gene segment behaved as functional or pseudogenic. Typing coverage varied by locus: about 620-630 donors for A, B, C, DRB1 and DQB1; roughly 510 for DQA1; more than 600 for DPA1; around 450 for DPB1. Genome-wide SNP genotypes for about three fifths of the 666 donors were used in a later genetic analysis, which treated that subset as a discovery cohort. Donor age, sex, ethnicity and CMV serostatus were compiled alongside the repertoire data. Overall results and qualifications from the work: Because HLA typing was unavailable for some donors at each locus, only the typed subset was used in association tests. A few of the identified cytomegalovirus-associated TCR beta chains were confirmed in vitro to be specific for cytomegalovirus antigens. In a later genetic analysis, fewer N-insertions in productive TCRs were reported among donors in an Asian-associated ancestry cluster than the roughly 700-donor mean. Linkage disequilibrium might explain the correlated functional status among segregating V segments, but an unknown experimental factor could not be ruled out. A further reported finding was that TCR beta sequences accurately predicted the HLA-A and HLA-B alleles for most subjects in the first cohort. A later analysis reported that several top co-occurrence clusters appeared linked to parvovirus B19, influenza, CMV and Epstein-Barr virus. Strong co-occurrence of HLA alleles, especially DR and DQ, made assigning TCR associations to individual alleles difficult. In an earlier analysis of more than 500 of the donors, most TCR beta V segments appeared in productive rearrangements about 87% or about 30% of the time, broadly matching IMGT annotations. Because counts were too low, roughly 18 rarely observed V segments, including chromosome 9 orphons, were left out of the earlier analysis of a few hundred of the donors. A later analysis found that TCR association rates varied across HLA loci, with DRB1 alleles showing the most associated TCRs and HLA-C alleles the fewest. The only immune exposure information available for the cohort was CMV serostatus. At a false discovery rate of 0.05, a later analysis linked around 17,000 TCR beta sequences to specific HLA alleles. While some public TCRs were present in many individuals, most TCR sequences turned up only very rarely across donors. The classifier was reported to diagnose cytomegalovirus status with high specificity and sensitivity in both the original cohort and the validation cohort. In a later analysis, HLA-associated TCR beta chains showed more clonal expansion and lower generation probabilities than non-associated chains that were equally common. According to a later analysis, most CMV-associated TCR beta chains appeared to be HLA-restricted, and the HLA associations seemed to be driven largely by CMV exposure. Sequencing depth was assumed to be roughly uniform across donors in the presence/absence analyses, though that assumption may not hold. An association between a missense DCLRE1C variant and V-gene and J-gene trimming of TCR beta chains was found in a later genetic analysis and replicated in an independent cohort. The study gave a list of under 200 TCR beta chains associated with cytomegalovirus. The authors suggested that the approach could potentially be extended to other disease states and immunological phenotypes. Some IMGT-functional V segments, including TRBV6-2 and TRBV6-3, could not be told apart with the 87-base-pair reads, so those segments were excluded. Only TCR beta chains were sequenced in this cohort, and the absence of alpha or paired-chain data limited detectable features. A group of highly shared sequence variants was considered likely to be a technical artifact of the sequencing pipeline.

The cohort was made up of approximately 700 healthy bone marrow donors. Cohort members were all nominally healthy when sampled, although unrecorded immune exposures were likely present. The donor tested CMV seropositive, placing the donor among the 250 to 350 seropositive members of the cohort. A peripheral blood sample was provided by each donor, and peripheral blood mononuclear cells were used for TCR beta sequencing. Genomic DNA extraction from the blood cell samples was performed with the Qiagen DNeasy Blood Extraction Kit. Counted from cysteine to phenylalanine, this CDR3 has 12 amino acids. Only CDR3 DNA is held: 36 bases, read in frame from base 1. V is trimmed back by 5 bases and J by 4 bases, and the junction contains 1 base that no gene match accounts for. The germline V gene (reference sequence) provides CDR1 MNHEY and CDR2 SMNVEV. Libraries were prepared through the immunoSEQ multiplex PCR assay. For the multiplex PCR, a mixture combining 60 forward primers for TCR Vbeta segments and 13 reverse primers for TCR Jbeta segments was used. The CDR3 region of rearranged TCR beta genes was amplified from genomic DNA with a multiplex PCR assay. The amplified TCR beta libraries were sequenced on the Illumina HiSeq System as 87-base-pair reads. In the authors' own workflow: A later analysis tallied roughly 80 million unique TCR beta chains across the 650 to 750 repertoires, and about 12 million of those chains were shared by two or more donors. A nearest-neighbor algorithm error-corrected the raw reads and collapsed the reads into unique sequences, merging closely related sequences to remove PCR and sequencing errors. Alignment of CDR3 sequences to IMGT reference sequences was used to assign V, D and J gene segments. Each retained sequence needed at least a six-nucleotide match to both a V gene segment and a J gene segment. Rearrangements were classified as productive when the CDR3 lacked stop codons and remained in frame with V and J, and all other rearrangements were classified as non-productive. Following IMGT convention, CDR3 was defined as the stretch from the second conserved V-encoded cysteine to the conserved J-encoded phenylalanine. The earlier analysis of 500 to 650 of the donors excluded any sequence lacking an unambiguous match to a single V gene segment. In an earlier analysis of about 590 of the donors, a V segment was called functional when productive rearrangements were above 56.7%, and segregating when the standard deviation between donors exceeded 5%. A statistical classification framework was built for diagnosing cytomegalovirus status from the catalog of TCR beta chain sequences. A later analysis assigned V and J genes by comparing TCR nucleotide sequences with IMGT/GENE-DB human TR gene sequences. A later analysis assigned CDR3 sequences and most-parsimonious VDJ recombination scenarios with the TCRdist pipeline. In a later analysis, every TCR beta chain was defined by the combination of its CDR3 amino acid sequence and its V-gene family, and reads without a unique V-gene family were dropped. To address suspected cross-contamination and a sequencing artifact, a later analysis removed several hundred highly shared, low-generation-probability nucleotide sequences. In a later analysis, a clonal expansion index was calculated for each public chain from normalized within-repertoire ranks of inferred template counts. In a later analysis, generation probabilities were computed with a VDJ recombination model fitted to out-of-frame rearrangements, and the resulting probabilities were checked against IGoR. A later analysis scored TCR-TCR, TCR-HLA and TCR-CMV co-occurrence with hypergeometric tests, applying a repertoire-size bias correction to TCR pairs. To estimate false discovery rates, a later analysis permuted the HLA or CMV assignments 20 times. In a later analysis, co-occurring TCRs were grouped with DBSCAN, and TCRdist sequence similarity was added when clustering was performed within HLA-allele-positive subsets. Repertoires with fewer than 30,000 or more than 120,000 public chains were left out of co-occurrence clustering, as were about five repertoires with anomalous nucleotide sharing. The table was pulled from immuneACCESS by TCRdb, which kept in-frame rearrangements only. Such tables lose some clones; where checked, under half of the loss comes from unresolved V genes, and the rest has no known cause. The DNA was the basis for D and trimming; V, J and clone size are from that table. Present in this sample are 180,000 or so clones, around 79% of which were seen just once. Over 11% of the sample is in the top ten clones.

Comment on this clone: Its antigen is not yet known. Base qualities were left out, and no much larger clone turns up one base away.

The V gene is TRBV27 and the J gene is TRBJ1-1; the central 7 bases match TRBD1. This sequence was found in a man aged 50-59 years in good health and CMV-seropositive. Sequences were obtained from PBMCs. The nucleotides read TGTGCCAGCAGTACAGGGGCCACTGAAGCTTTCTTT. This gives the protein CASSTGATEAFF.